This T cell receptor beta chain is from a study of cytotoxic CD8 clonotypes in ibrutinib-treated CLL. About the study: Median treatment time before response sampling was over 9 months, range 6 to 36.

Study-wide points: An increase in clonality occurred at ibrutinib response, followed by a return toward baseline at progression.

Some clones are missing from TCRdb's copy, which holds only in-frame ones; the method was immunoSEQ multiplex PCR. The sample lists 130,000 or so clones, 79% occurring once. In the case of this clone: Its antigen remains unidentified.

Material: PBMCs, obtained after 12 months of ibrutinib treatment. The clonotype comes from a human donor with chronic lymphocytic leukemia.

This CDR3 reads CASSTPRDRVTEAFF. Written as DNA, the CDR3 is TGTGCCAGTAGTACCCCGCGCGACAGGGTTACTGAAGCTTTCTTT. The chain is built from TRBV19 and TRBJ1-1, with 7 bases fitting TRBD1. The CDR3 contains 15 residues. Germline V gene sequence: CDR1 LNHDA, CDR2 SQIVND (reference sequence). J lost 5 bases, V lost 4 bases, and 10 bases had no gene match.